This TCR beta chain was identified in a study of shared clonotypes between healthy human individuals. A word on this clone: A single base is all that separates this from a far larger clone, so a read error is likely.

Ten immunoSEQ deep assay plates held the unsorted PBMC DNA. Authors' analysis steps: Junction-only sequences without quality scores were provided by ImmunoSEQ, so filtering was different. Generated by immunoSEQ multiplex PCR, the TCRdb table keeps only in-frame clones and is missing some. The V and J calls and clone size come from that table; D and trimming were worked out from the DNA. The sample carries some 530,000 clones, about 84% recorded once. Donors were healthy HIV-negative adults without recently reported acute infections or vaccinations. The sequence came from a middle-aged woman in good health. Some clones in this sample may be carry-over from other donors' samples. Source material: PBMCs.

The CDR3 bases are TGTGCCAGCAGCTTGGAAGGGGGGCTCGGAGGCTGCACCTTC. It encodes CASSLEGGLGGCTF. The J gene is TRBJ1-2, the V gene TRBV7-3, with D perhaps TRBD1 (6 bases). The CDR3 sequence is 14 residues long. In germline, CDR1 is SGHTA, CDR2 FQGTGA.